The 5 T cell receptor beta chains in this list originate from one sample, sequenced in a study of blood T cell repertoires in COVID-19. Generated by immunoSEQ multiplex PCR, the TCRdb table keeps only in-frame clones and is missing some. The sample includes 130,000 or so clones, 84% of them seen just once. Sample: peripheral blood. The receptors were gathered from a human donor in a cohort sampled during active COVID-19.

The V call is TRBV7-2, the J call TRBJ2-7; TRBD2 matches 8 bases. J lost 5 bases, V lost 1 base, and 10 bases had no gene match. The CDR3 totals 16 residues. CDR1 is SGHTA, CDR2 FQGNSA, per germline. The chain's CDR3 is CASSLGQRGNLDEQYF. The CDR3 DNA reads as TGTGCCAGCAGCTTAGGGCAGCGGGGGAACCTCGACGAGCAGTACTTC. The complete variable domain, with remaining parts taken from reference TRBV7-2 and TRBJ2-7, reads GAGVSQSPSNKVTEKGKDVELRCDPISGHTALYWYRQSLGQGLEFLIYFQGNSAPDKSGLPSDRFSAERTGGSVSTLTIQRTQQEDSAVYLCASSLGQRGNLDEQYFGPGTRLTVT.

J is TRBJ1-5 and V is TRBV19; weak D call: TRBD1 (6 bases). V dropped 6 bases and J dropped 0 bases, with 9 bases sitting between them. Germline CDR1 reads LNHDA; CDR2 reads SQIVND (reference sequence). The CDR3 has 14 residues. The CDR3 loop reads CASRAGVSNQPQHF. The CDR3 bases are TGTGCCAGTAGGGCAGGGGTTAGCAATCAGCCCCAGCATTTT.

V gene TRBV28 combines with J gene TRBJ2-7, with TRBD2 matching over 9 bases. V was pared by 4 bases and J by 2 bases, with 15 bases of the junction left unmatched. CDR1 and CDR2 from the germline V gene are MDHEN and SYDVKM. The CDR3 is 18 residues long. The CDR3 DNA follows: TGTGCCAGCAGTTACAACCCGGGACTAGCCCCTTTTGCCTACGAGCAGTACTTC. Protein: CASSYNPGLAPFAYEQYF.

CDR3 sequence reads: CASSLQYEGLDEKLFF. The CDR3 coding sequence is TGTGCCAGCAGCCTACAATATGAGGGCTTGGATGAAAAACTGTTTTTT. The chain links TRBV7-8 to TRBJ1-4; unclear D gene. The CDR3 totals 16 residues. Trimming shortened V by 5 bases and J by 6 bases, and 19 bases separated the two germline ends. Looked up from germline, CDR1 is SGHVS and CDR2 is FQNEAQ. The entire variable domain, with the rest obtained from reference TRBV7-8 and TRBJ1-4, is as follows: GAGVSQSPRYKVAKRGQDVALRCDPISGHVSLFWYQQALGQGPEFLTYFQNEAQLDKSGLPSDRFFAERPEGSVSTLKIQRTQQEDSAVYLCASSLQYEGLDEKLFFGSGTQLSVL.

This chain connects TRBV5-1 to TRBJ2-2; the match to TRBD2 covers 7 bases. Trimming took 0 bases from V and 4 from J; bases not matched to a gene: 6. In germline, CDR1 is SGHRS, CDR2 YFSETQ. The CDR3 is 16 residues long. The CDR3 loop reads CASSLETSSVTGELFF. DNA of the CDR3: TGCGCCAGCAGCTTGGAGACTAGCAGCGTCACCGGGGAGCTGTTTTTT.